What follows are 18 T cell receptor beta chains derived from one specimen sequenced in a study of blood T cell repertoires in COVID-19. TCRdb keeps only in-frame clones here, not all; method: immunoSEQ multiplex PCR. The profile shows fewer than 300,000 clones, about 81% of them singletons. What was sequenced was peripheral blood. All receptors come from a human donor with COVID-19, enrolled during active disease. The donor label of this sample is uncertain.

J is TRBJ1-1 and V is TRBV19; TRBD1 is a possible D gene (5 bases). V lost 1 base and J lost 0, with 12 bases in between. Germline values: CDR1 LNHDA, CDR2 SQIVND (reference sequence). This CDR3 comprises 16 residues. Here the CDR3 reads CASSIVGGPMNTEAFF. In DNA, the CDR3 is TGTGCCAGTAGTATAGTGGGGGGACCCATGAACACTGAAGCTTTCTTT.

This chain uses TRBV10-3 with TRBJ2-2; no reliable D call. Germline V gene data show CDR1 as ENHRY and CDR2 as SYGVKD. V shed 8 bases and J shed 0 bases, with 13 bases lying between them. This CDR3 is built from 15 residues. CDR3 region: CAIRSPVSNTGELFF. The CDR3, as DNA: TGTGCCATCCGCTCCCCGGTATCGAACACCGGGGAGCTGTTTTTT.

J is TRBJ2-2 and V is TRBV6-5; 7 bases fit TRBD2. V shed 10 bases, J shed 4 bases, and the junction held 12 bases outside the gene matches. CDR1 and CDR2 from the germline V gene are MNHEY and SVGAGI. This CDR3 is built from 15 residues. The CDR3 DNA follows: TGTGCCAACCGGCGGGAGATAAGAGTCACCGGGGAGCTGTTTTTT. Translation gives CANRREIRVTGELFF.

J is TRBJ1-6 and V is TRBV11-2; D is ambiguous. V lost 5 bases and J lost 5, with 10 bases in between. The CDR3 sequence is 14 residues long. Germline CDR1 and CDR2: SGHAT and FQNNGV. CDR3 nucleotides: TGTGCCAGCAGCCCACAGATTAATAATTCACCCCTCCACTTT. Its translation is CASSPQINNSPLHF.

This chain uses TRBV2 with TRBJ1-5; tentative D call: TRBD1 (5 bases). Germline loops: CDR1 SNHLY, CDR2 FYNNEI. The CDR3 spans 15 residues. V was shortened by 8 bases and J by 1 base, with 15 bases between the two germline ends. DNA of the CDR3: TGTGCCAGCTCCCGGGGGAGTTACAGCAATCAGCCCCAGCATTTT. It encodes CASSRGSYSNQPQHF.

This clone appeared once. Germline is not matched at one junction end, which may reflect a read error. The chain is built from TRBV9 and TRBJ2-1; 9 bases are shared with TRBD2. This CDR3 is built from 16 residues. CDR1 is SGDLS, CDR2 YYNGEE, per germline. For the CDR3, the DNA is TGTGCCAGCAGCCCTCTCTCAAACCCAACCGGGACTAGCCCGATCTTC. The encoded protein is CASSPLSNPTGTSPIF.

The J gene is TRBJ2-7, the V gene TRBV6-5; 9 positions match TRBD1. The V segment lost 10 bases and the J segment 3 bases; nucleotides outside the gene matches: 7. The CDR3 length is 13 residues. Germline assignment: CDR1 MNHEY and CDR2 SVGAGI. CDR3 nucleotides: TGTGCCACCCTCCCGGGACAGGGCTACGAGCAGTACTTC. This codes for CATLPGQGYEQYF.

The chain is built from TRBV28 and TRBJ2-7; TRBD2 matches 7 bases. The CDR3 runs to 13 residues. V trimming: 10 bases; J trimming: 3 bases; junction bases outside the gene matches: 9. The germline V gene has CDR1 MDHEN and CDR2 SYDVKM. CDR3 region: CATISGTSYEQYF. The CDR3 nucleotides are TGTGCCACCATCAGCGGGACGAGCTACGAGCAGTACTTC.

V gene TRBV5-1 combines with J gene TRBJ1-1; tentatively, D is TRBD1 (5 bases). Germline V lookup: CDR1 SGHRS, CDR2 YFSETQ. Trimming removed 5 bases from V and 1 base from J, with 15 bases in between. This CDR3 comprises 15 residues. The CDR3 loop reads CASRTLGEGNTEAFF. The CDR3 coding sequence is TGCGCCAGCAGAACCCTGGGGGAGGGGAACACTGAAGCTTTCTTT.

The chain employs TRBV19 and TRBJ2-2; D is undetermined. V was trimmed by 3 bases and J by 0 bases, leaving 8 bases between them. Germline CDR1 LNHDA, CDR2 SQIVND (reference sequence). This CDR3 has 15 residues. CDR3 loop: CASSMPRANTGELFF. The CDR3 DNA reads TGTGCCAGTAGTATGCCCCGGGCGAACACCGGGGAGCTGTTTTTT.

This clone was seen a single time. The CDR3 protein is CASSQDVQGNQPQHF. The CDR3 DNA reads as TGCGCCAGCAGCCAAGATGTGCAGGGTAATCAGCCCCAGCATTTT. The chain has TRBV4-3 and TRBJ1-5, with D possibly matching TRBD1 (5 bases). The CDR3 length is 15 residues. V gave up 0 bases and J gave up 4 bases, with 10 bases separating them. CDR1 is LGHNA and CDR2 is YSLEER in the germline V gene.

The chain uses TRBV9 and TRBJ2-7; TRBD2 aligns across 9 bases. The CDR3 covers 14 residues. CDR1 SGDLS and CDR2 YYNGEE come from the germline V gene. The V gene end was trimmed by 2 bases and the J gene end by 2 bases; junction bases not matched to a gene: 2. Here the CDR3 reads CASSVSGGTYEQYF. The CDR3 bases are TGTGCCAGCAGCGTTAGCGGGGGTACCTACGAGCAGTACTTC.

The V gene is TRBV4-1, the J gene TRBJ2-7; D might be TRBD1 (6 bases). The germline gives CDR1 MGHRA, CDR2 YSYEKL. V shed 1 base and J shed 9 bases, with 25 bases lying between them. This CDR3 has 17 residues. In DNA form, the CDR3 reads TGCGCCAGCAGCCAAGGTTCGCCCGGGACCATCCTAGGGGGGCAGTACTTC. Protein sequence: CASSQGSPGTILGGQYF.

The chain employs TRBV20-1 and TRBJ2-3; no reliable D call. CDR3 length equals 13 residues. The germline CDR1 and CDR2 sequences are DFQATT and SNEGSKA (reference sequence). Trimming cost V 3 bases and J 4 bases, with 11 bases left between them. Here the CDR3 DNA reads TGCAGTGCTAGTGGGCAAGAGGCAGATACGCAGTATTTT. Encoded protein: CSASGQEADTQYF.

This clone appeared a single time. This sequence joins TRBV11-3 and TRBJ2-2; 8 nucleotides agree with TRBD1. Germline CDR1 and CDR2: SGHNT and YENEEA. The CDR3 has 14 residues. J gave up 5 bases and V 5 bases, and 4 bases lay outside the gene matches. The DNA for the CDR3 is TGTGCCAGCAGCCCGGACAGGGCTACCGGGGAGCTGTTTTTT. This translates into CASSPDRATGELFF. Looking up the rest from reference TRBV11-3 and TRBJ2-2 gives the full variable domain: EAGVVQSPRYKIIEKKQPVAFWCNPISGHNTLYWYLQNLGQGPELLIRYENEEAVDDSQLPKDRFSAERLKGVDSTLKIQPAELGDSAVYLCASSPDRATGELFFGEGSRLTVL.

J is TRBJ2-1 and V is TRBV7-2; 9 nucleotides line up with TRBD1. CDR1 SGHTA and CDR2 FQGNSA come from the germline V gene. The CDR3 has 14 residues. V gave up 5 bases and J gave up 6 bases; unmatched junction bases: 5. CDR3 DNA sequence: TGTGCCAGCAGCACTTGGACAGGGGTCAATGAGCAGTTCTTC. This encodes CASSTWTGVNEQFF. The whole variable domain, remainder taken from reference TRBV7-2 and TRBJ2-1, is GAGVSQSPSNKVTEKGKDVELRCDPISGHTALYWYRQSLGQGLEFLIYFQGNSAPDKSGLPSDRFSAERTGGSVSTLTIQRTQQEDSAVYLCASSTWTGVNEQFFGPGTRLTVL.

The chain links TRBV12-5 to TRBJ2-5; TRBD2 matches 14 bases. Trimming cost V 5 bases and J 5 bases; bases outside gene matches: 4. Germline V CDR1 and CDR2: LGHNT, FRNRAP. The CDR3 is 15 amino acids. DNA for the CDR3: TGTGCTAGTGGTCTGGGACTAGCGGGAGTCGAGACCCAGTACTTC. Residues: CASGLGLAGVETQYF.

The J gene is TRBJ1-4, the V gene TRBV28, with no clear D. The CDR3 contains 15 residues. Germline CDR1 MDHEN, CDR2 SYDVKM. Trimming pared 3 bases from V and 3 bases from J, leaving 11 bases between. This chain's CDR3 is CASSFGDRANEKLFF. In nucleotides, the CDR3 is TGTGCCAGCAGTTTCGGGGATAGGGCTAATGAAAAACTGTTTTTT. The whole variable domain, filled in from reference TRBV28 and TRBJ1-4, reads DVKVTQSSRYLVKRTGEKVFLECVQDMDHENMFWYRQDPGLGLRLIYFSYDVKMKEKGDIPEGYSVSREKKERFSLILESASTNQTSMYLCASSFGDRANEKLFFGSGTQLSVL.